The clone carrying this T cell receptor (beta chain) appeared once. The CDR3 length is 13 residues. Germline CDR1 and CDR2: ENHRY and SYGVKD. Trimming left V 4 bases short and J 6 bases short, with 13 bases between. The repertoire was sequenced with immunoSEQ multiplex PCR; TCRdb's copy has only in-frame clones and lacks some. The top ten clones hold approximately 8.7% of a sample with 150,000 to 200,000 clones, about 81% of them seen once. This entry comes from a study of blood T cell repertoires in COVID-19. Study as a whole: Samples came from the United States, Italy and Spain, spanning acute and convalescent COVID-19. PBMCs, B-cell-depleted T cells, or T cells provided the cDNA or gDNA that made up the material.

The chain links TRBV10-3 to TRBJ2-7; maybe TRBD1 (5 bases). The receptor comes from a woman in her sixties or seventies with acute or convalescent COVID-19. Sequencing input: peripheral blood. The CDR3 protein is CAISGTVGLEQYF. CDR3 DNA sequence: TGTGCCATCAGTGGGACGGTGGGGCTCGAGCAGTACTTC.